These T cell receptor beta chains were read from a single sample in a study of technical replicates of blood from a few donors. Libraries were prepared by immunoSEQ multiplex PCR; TCRdb keeps only in-frame clonotypes and omits some of them. Counted here are 85,000 to 100,000 clones, approximately 90% occurring once; the ten biggest clones make up roughly 0.25%. The material sequenced was T cells isolated from PBMCs. These receptors originate from a human donor in good health. Each CDR3 is given with its conserved first and last residue. The D gene is left open where the match is weak. The listing skips clone size in some rows; elsewhere it reads once, few, many or a size class.

d_gene: TRBD1
j_gene: TRBJ2-2
v_gene: TRBV19
abundance: .
CDR3aa: CASSETGALRTGELFF
CDR3nt: TGTGCCAGTAGTGAGACAGGGGCCCTGAGGACCGGGGAGCTGTTTTTT

d_gene: .
j_gene: TRBJ1-1
v_gene: TRBV27
abundance: .
CDR3aa: CASSPGGTEAFF
CDR3nt: TGTGCCAGCAGTCCGGGGGGGACTGAAGCTTTCTTT

d_gene: TRBD1
j_gene: TRBJ2-3
v_gene: TRBV4-1
abundance: .
CDR3aa: CASSYPDRASTDTQYF
CDR3nt: TGCGCCAGCAGCTACCCCGACAGGGCTAGCACAGATACGCAGTATTTT

d_gene: .
j_gene: TRBJ2-2
v_gene: TRBV11-2
abundance: once
CDR3aa: CASSLFAGQGWTGELFF
CDR3nt: TGTGCCAGCAGCTTATTCGCGGGTCAAGGGTGGACCGGGGAGCTGTTTTTT

d_gene: .
j_gene: TRBJ1-3
v_gene: TRBV10-2
abundance: .
CDR3aa: CASSELSGNTIYF
CDR3nt: TGCGCCAGCAGTGAGCTCTCTGGAAACACCATATATTTT

d_gene: TRBD2
j_gene: TRBJ2-5
v_gene: TRBV5-1
abundance: .
CDR3aa: CASSSGLAGVDQETQYF
CDR3nt: TGCGCCAGCAGCTCGGGACTAGCGGGAGTTGATCAAGAGACCCAGTACTTC

d_gene: .
j_gene: TRBJ2-3
v_gene: TRBV6-1
abundance: .
CDR3aa: CASSEGVLRTDTQYF
CDR3nt: TGTGCCAGCAGTGAAGGGGTACTACGCACAGATACGCAGTATTTT

d_gene: .
j_gene: TRBJ2-5
v_gene: TRBV5-6
abundance: .
CDR3aa: CASSLTGAETQYF
CDR3nt: TGTGCCAGCAGCTTGACAGGAGCAGAGACCCAGTACTTC

d_gene: TRBD2
j_gene: TRBJ2-5
v_gene: TRBV2
abundance: .
CDR3aa: CASNIAGGPETQYF
CDR3nt: TGTGCCAGCAATATAGCGGGGGGGCCGGAGACCCAGTACTTC

d_gene: .
j_gene: TRBJ1-3
v_gene: TRBV6-5
abundance: .
CDR3aa: CASSYRYRDSGNTIYF
CDR3nt: TGTGCCAGCAGTTACCGGTACAGGGACTCTGGAAACACCATATATTTT

d_gene: .
j_gene: TRBJ1-1
v_gene: TRBV14
abundance: few
CDR3aa: CASSQDHPGRTEAFF
CDR3nt: TGTGCCAGCAGCCAAGATCACCCAGGGAGGACTGAAGCTTTCTTT

d_gene: TRBD2
j_gene: TRBJ2-1
v_gene: TRBV2
abundance: .
CDR3aa: CASLPPSAGEIGEQFF
CDR3nt: TGTGCCAGCCTCCCCCCCTCGGCGGGAGAGATCGGTGAGCAGTTCTTC

d_gene: .
j_gene: TRBJ1-2
v_gene: TRBV5-6
abundance: .
CDR3aa: CASSLVGLRNKLYGYTF
CDR3nt: TGTGCCAGCAGCTTGGTGGGACTGCGGAACAAACTCTATGGCTACACCTTC

d_gene: TRBD2
j_gene: TRBJ2-7
v_gene: TRBV20-1
abundance: .
CDR3aa: CGLAGASEQYF
CDR3nt: TGCGGACTAGCGGGAGCGAGCGAGCAGTACTTC

d_gene: TRBD1
j_gene: TRBJ1-1
v_gene: TRBV6-8
abundance: .
CDR3aa: CASIGAGGNTEAFF
CDR3nt: TGTGCCAGCATCGGAGCAGGGGGGAACACTGAAGCTTTCTTT

d_gene: TRBD1
j_gene: TRBJ1-4
v_gene: TRBV7-8
abundance: .
CDR3aa: CASSTGATNEKLFF
CDR3nt: TGTGCCAGCAGCACAGGGGCAACTAATGAAAAACTGTTTTTT

d_gene: TRBD1
j_gene: TRBJ1-2
v_gene: TRBV19
abundance: once
CDR3aa: CASRMVGQGNYGYTF
CDR3nt: TGTGCCAGTAGAATGGTTGGACAGGGCAACTATGGCTACACCTTC

d_gene: .
j_gene: TRBJ2-1
v_gene: TRBV27
abundance: .
CDR3aa: CASSISGEGVYDNEQFF
CDR3nt: TGTGCCAGCAGTATCTCAGGGGAGGGGGTATACGACAATGAGCAGTTCTTC

d_gene: TRBD2
j_gene: TRBJ2-2
v_gene: TRBV19
abundance: .
CDR3aa: CASRGDGYTGELFF
CDR3nt: TGTGCCAGCCGGGGGGACGGATACACCGGGGAGCTGTTTTTT

d_gene: TRBD2
j_gene: TRBJ2-1
v_gene: TRBV5-1
abundance: .
CDR3aa: CASSRKRESDEQFF
CDR3nt: TGCGCCAGCAGCCGCAAGCGGGAGAGCGATGAGCAGTTCTTC

d_gene: TRBD2
j_gene: TRBJ2-7
v_gene: TRBV7-6
abundance: .
CDR3aa: CASSSPGTSGRPYEQYF
CDR3nt: TGTGCCAGCAGCTCTCCCGGGACTAGCGGGAGACCCTACGAGCAGTACTTC

d_gene: .
j_gene: TRBJ2-5
v_gene: TRBV5-1
abundance: .
CDR3aa: CASNSAGSQETQYF
CDR3nt: TGCGCCAGCAACAGCGCGGGGAGTCAAGAGACCCAGTACTTC

d_gene: .
j_gene: TRBJ2-5
v_gene: TRBV23-1
abundance: .
CDR3aa: CASSLTVRFQETQYF
CDR3nt: TGCGCCAGCAGCCTGACAGTCCGATTCCAAGAGACCCAGTACTTC

d_gene: TRBD1
j_gene: TRBJ2-6
v_gene: TRBV7-8
abundance: .
CDR3aa: CASSPGQAAGANVLTF
CDR3nt: TGTGCCAGCAGCCCCGGACAGGCGGCTGGGGCCAACGTCCTGACTTTC

d_gene: TRBD1
j_gene: TRBJ2-7
v_gene: TRBV5-1
abundance: .
CDR3aa: CASSLGTGGGRAKEQYF
CDR3nt: TGCGCCAGCAGCCTCGGGACAGGGGGCGGTAGGGCTAAAGAGCAGTACTTC

d_gene: .
j_gene: TRBJ2-7
v_gene: TRBV19
abundance: .
CDR3aa: CASSIGAERQYF
CDR3nt: TGTGCCAGTAGTATAGGGGCCGAGAGGCAGTACTTC

d_gene: TRBD2
j_gene: TRBJ2-7
v_gene: TRBV4-1
abundance: .
CDR3aa: CASSQELTSGRSEQCF
CDR3nt: TGCGCCAGCAGCCAAGAATTAACTAGCGGGAGATCCGAGCAGTGCTTC

d_gene: .
j_gene: TRBJ2-1
v_gene: TRBV6-1
abundance: .
CDR3aa: CASSEALPSEYGVNEQFF
CDR3nt: TGTGCCAGCAGTGAAGCGCTGCCTAGTGAGTATGGTGTAAATGAGCAGTTCTTC